One sample yielded the 14 T cell receptor beta chains listed below, sequenced in a study of long-term antiretroviral therapy in people with HIV. They ran version v3.0 of the immunoSEQ assay at survey level. Repertoires were generated with immunoSEQ multiplex PCR, while TCRdb's copy carries only in-frame clones and drops some. The repertoire holds 10,000 to 15,000 clones, with over 65% as singletons. The source material was unsorted PBMCs, sampled about 3.1 years before starting antiretroviral therapy. All receptors come from a man aged 35-49 years with HIV.

The chain recombines TRBV7-3 with TRBJ2-5; 7 nucleotides match TRBD1. This CDR3 region has 14 residues. The germline V gene has CDR1 SGHTA and CDR2 FQGTGA. J gave up 5 bases and V 2 bases, and 5 bases lay outside the gene matches. The CDR3 is CASSLPTGQETQYF. The CDR3 bases are TGTGCCAGCAGCTTACCGACAGGGCAGGAGACCCAGTACTTC.

The genes are TRBV27 and TRBJ2-1; D ambiguous. V was clipped by 0 bases and J by 3 bases, with 12 bases between them. The CDR3 contains 16 residues. The germline CDR1 and CDR2 sequences are MNHEY and SMNVEV (reference sequence). The CDR3 sequence is CASSLSLTQVYNEQFF. CDR3 sequence (DNA): TGTGCCAGCAGTTTATCCCTGACTCAAGTCTACAATGAGCAGTTCTTC.

The chain combines TRBV5-6 with TRBJ2-1; 10 bases are a match to TRBD2. V dropped 0 bases and J dropped 7; count of bases not matched to a gene: 10. Germline V CDR1 and CDR2: SGHDT, YYEEEE. The CDR3 is made up of 17 amino acids. The CDR3 reads CASSLDPGLALLNEQFF. The CDR3 DNA is TGTGCCAGCAGCTTGGATCCGGGACTAGCGCTATTAAATGAGCAGTTCTTC.

The chain links TRBV27 to TRBJ2-7; tentatively, D is TRBD2 (5 bases). Per germline, CDR1 MNHEY and CDR2 SMNVEV (reference sequence). The ends were cut back, 3 bases at V and 3 bases at J, with 15 bases in the middle. CDR3 length: 15 amino acids. The CDR3 spells CASSFALDPLYEQYF. The DNA of the CDR3 is TGTGCCAGCAGTTTTGCACTAGATCCCCTCTACGAGCAGTACTTC.

In its sample, this clone was seen once. This sequence joins TRBV15 and TRBJ2-1; 8 nucleotides align to TRBD2. From germline, CDR1 is LNHNV and CDR2 YYDKDF (reference sequence). The CDR3 extends over 15 amino acids. Trimming took 5 bases from V and 4 from J; bases not matched to a gene: 7. The CDR3 sequence: CATSQGAGVYNEQFF. The CDR3 nucleotides are TGTGCCACCAGCCAAGGAGCGGGGGTTTACAATGAGCAGTTCTTC. The full variable domain, its missing parts supplied by reference TRBV15 and TRBJ2-1, is DAMVIQNPRYQVTQFGKPVTLSCSQTLNHNVMYWYQQKSSQAPKLLFHYYDKDFNNEADTPDNFQSRRPNTSFCFLDIRSPGLGDTAMYLCATSQGAGVYNEQFFGPGTRLTVL.

This clone was observed a handful of times. This chain joins TRBV5-1 and TRBJ1-2; D might be TRBD1 (5 bases). Trimming removed 4 bases at V and 6 bases at J, with 22 bases between. This CDR3 has 16 residues. Per the germline V gene, CDR1 is SGHRS and CDR2 is YFSETQ. CDR3 bases: TGCGCCAGCAGCCTTCTGGCGACACATAGAGGGGATGGCTACACCTTC. It specifies CASSLLATHRGDGYTF.

The chain carries TRBV29-1 and TRBJ2-2; D is undetermined. Per germline, CDR1 SQVTM and CDR2 ANQGSEA. V was clipped by 3 bases and J by 6 bases, with 5 bases between them. CDR3 size: 11 residues. The chain's CDR3 is CSVDQSGELFF. The CDR3 nucleotides are TGCAGCGTTGATCAGTCCGGGGAGCTGTTTTTT.

This clone was observed a handful of times. CDR3: CASSSLGQGSSYEQYF. The CDR3 nucleotides read TGTGCCAGCAGTTCATTGGGACAGGGGTCCTCCTACGAGCAGTACTTC. The V and J genes are TRBV27 and TRBJ2-7, with 10 bases that match TRBD1. V lost 4 bases to trimming and J lost 0 bases; unmatched junction nucleotides: 6. The length of the CDR3 is 16 residues. Looked up from germline, CDR1 is MNHEY and CDR2 is SMNVEV (reference sequence).

The chain has TRBV5-4 and TRBJ2-1, with TRBD2 matching over 11 bases. This CDR3 contains 15 residues. Losses at the gene ends were 4 bases for V and 2 bases for J; bases not matched to a gene: 2. Germline CDR1 SGHNT, CDR2 YYREEE (reference sequence). As DNA, the CDR3 is TGTGCCAGCAGCCAGACTAGCGGGACCTACAATGAGCAGTTCTTC. It yields the protein CASSQTSGTYNEQFF.

The DNA of the CDR3 is TGTGCCAGCAGCCACAACTCCTACGAGCAGTACTTC. It yields the protein CASSHNSYEQYF. The rearrangement joins TRBV7-2 to TRBJ2-7; D is ambiguous. In germline, CDR1 is SGHTA, CDR2 FQGNSA. The CDR3 length is 12 residues. With 5 bases removed from V and 0 bases from J, the gap between germline ends came to 5 bases.

The gene calls are TRBV19 and TRBJ2-6; D is unclear. V lost 4 bases, J lost 1 base, and 2 bases lay in between. The CDR3 runs to 13 residues. Germline V lookup: CDR1 LNHDA, CDR2 SQIVND (reference sequence). CDR3 DNA sequence: TGTGCCAGTAGTACATCTGGGGCCAACGTCCTGACTTTC. Translated, it gives CASSTSGANVLTF. The full variable domain, with the rest looked up from reference TRBV19 and TRBJ2-6, is DGGITQSPKYLFRKEGQNVTLSCEQNLNHDAMYWYRQDPGQGLRLIYYSQIVNDFQKGDIAEGYSVSREKKESFPLTVTSAQKNPTAFYLCASSTSGANVLTFGAGSRLTVL.

The chain carries TRBV29-1 and TRBJ1-1; possible D gene TRBD1, 5 bases. This CDR3 spans 13 amino acids. Germline CDR1 and CDR2: SQVTM and ANQGSEA. Trimming removed 4 bases at V and 6 bases at J, with 15 bases between. In DNA, the CDR3 is TGCAGCGTTGCATCAGCGTGGGGGGCTGAAGCTTTCTTT. It yields the protein CSVASAWGAEAFF.

V gene TRBV13 combines with J gene TRBJ1-1; D gene unclear. Germline CDR1 reads PRHDT; CDR2 reads FYEKMQ (reference sequence). V was shortened by 2 bases and J by 2 bases, with 9 bases between the two germline ends. The CDR3 spans 14 residues. CDR3 amino acids: CASSLKISNTEAFF. The CDR3 nucleotides are TGTGCCAGCAGCTTAAAGATCTCTAACACTGAAGCTTTCTTT.

This clone was counted between two and nine times. J is TRBJ2-2 and V is TRBV7-2; 12 nucleotides align to TRBD2. V gave up 6 bases and J gave up 5 bases; unmatched junction bases: 7. Germline CDR1 is SGHTA and CDR2 is FQGNSA. This CDR3 contains 16 residues. The CDR3 bases are TGTGCCAGCAGATCGACTAGCGGGAGAAGAACCGGGGAGCTGTTTTTT. This gives the protein CASRSTSGRRTGELFF.